The T cell receptor (beta chain) described here comes from a study of neoadjuvant anti-PD-1 for oral cavity cancer. Profiled with immunoSEQ multiplex PCR; TCRdb holds only in-frame clones, not every one. The sample lists some 61,000 clones; around 84% were seen once. With respect to this clone: Its specificity is not known.

Time point specified: after neoadjuvant nivolumab, at surgical resection. Overall study findings and caveats: Each response group had just a few patients in TCR analyses. Higher pretreatment blood Treg/Th17 ratios correlated with higher pretreatment blood and lower post-treatment tumor TCRbeta clonality.

Material: PBMCs, obtained after nivolumab (anti-PD-1) treatment. The origin of this receptor is a person aged 40 to 85 with oral cavity squamous cell carcinoma.

The CDR3 coding sequence is TGCAGTGCTAGACAGTACAATGAGCAGTTCTTC. Translation gives CSARQYNEQFF. V usage is TRBV20-1 and J usage is TRBJ2-1, with D unresolved. V shed 2 bases and J shed 4 bases, with 3 bases lying between them. Per the germline V gene, CDR1 is DFQATT and CDR2 is SNEGSKA (reference sequence). The CDR3 is 11 amino acids.